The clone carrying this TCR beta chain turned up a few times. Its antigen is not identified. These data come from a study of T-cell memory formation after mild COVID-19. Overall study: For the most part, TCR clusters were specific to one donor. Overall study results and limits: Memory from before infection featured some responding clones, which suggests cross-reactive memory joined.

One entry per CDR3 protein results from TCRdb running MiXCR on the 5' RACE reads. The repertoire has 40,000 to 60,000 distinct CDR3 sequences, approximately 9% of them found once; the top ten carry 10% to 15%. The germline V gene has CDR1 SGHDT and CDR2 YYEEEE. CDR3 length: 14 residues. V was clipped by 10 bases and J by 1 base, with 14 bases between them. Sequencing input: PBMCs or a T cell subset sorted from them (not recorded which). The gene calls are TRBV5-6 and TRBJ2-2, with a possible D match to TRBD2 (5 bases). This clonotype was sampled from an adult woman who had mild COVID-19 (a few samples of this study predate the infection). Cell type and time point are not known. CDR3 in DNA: TGTGCCGGTTCCCTGGCGGGGAACACCGGGGAGCTGTTTTTT. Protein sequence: CAGSLAGNTGELFF.